The 8 T cell receptor beta chains in this list originate from one sample, sequenced in a study of blood T cell repertoires in COVID-19. Repertoires were generated with immunoSEQ multiplex PCR, while TCRdb's copy carries only in-frame clones and drops some. Of about 140,000 clones in the sample, approximately 84% were seen once. Sequencing was performed on peripheral blood. These TCRs come from an older woman with acute or convalescent COVID-19.

The chain has TRBV3-1 (or the pseudogene TRBV3-2) and TRBJ1-2, with a possible D match to TRBD1 (5 bases). Germline lookup yields CDR1 LGHDT and CDR2 YNNKEL (reference sequence). The V end was cut by 4 bases, the J end by 0 bases, with 12 bases between. This CDR3 has 15 amino acids. This CDR3 reads CASSLGAGTNYGYTF. CDR3 bases: TGTGCCAGCAGCCTAGGGGCAGGTACTAACTATGGCTACACCTTC.

This chain links TRBV19 with TRBJ2-5; tentative D call: TRBD2 (6 bases). The CDR3 runs 16 residues. Trimming removed 4 bases from V and 2 bases from J, with 17 bases in between. Germline-derived CDR1 and CDR2 are LNHDA and SQIVND (reference sequence). The CDR3: CASSTRISGNQETQYF. The CDR3 region has the DNA TGTGCCAGTAGTACGAGGATTAGCGGAAATCAAGAGACCCAGTACTTC.

The chain links TRBV7-9 to TRBJ2-6, with D possibly TRBD1 on 5 matching bases. This CDR3 is 17 amino acids long. CDR1 and CDR2 from the germline V gene are SEHNR and FQNEAQ (reference sequence). The V gene lost 7 bases and the J gene lost 0 bases, with 16 bases spanning the gap. The CDR3 DNA is TGTGCCAGCAACCACCAAGCAGGGTTCTCTGGGGCCAACGTCCTGACTTTC. Translated: CASNHQAGFSGANVLTF.

The rearrangement joins TRBV11-2 to TRBJ2-1, with TRBD2 as a possible D gene (6 bases). V was shortened by 1 base and J by 9 bases, with 7 bases between the two germline ends. Looked up from germline, CDR1 is SGHAT and CDR2 is FQNNGV. The CDR3 length is 12 residues. The DNA of the CDR3 is TGTGCCAGCAGCTTAGGGGGAGGTGAGCAGTTCTTC. Encoded protein: CASSLGGGEQFF.

V gene TRBV2 combines with J gene TRBJ2-6, with 9 bases lining up with TRBD1. The V gene end was trimmed by 5 bases and the J gene end by 3 bases; junction bases not matched to a gene: 8. The germline CDR1 and CDR2 sequences are SNHLY and FYNNEI. The CDR3 runs 17 residues. For the CDR3, the DNA is TGTGCCAGCAGTCGGCGAACAGGGGGCGTTGGGGCCAACGTCCTGACTTTC. It encodes CASSRRTGGVGANVLTF.

The J gene is TRBJ2-2, the V gene TRBV12-5; 10 bases map to TRBD1. The V gene end was trimmed by 6 bases and the J gene end by 7 bases; junction bases not matched to a gene: 8. CDR1 is LGHNT and CDR2 is FRNRAP in the germline V gene. The CDR3 runs 15 residues. The chain's CDR3 is CASGPRQGAVGELFF. The CDR3 coding sequence is TGTGCTAGTGGGCCAAGACAGGGGGCGGTCGGGGAGCTGTTTTTT.

This chain links TRBV6-5 with TRBJ1-5, with a weak D call TRBD1 (5 bases). In germline, CDR1 is MNHEY, CDR2 SVGAGI. This CDR3 is built from 15 residues. Trimming left V 6 bases short and J 7 bases short, with 19 bases between. In nucleotides, the CDR3 is TGTGCCAGCAGATTAGGAGGAGGGGCAGAGCAGCCCCAGCATTTT. Amino acids: CASRLGGGAEQPQHF.

This clone was seen a single time. V gene TRBV28 combines with J gene TRBJ1-6; D gene ambiguous. This CDR3 is 15 amino acids long. V lost 5 bases and J 9 bases, leaving 17 bases between the germline ends. In germline, CDR1 is MDHEN, CDR2 SYDVKM. The CDR3 loop reads CASSRRGPGGSPLHF. In DNA form, the CDR3 reads TGTGCCAGCAGTCGGCGGGGTCCGGGAGGTTCACCCCTCCACTTT.